The 7 T cell receptor beta chains below were found in one sample sequenced in a study of T-cell memory formation after mild COVID-19. Each CDR3 protein is one row after TCRdb ran MiXCR on the 5' RACE reads. Of 250,000 to 300,000 distinct CDR3 sequences listed, about a sixth are singletons. What was sequenced was PBMCs or a T cell subset sorted from them (not recorded which). The receptors here all came from a man between 18 and 29 years old who had mild COVID-19 (a few samples of this study predate the infection). Cell type and time point are not known.

This chain links TRBV9 with TRBJ2-3, with 10 nucleotides matching TRBD2. The CDR3 is 16 amino acids. Germline V gives CDR1 SGDLS, CDR2 YYNGEE. J was trimmed by 0 bases and V by 3 bases; bases with no gene match: 4. The CDR3 loop reads CASSGLAGVSTDTQYF. The DNA of the CDR3 is TGTGCCAGCAGCGGTCTAGCGGGGGTTAGCACAGATACGCAGTATTTT. The whole variable domain, filled in from reference TRBV9 and TRBJ2-3, reads DSGVTQTPKHLITATGQRVTLRCSPRSGDLSVYWYQQSLDQGLQFLIQYYNGEERAKGNILERFSAQQFPDLHSELNLSSLELGDSALYFCASSGLAGVSTDTQYFGPGTRLTVL.

In its sample, this clonotype was seen a few times. The chain has TRBV7-9 and TRBJ2-7, with 8 positions matching TRBD1. This CDR3 has 15 residues. The V and J ends lost 0 bases and 5 bases, in that order; junction bases with no gene match: 6. Germline CDR1 reads SEHNR; CDR2 reads FQNEAQ (reference sequence). The CDR3 is CASSLAGQGADEQYV. The CDR3 coding sequence is TGTGCCAGCAGCTTAGCGGGGCAGGGGGCGGACGAGCAGTACGTC.

This clonotype was observed once. J is TRBJ1-1 and V is TRBV5-1; D remains ambiguous. V was pared by 0 bases and J by 8 bases, with 14 bases between. CDR3 length: 14 amino acids. Germline CDR1 is SGHRS and CDR2 is YFSETQ. The CDR3 protein is CASSLGGWGSEAFF. CDR3 DNA sequence: TGCGCCAGCAGCTTGGGAGGTTGGGGTTCCGAAGCTTTCTTT.

The chain recombines TRBV5-1 with TRBJ1-2; D possibly corresponds to TRBD1 (5 bases). The length of the CDR3 is 14 residues. V was cut by 0 bases and J by 4 bases, with 10 bases left in between. Germline lookup yields CDR1 SGHRS and CDR2 YFSETQ. CDR3 in DNA: TGCGCCAGCAGCTTGGACGGGACGGTCTATGGCTACACCTTC. It codes for CASSLDGTVYGYTF.

This chain links TRBV5-1 with TRBJ2-7; D unresolved. V was shortened by 0 bases and J by 3 bases, with 13 bases between the two germline ends. Germline V gene sequence: CDR1 SGHRS, CDR2 YFSETQ. The CDR3 length is 15 residues. DNA of the CDR3: TGCGCCAGCAGCTTGGATCCAGGCGTCCTCTACGAGCAGTACTTC. As protein: CASSLDPGVLYEQYF. Full variable domain (remainder filled in from reference TRBV5-1 and TRBJ2-7): KAGVTQTPRYLIKTRGQQVTLSCSPISGHRSVSWYQQTPGQGLQFLFEYFSETQRNKGNFPGRFSGRQFSNSRSEMNVSTLELGDSALYLCASSLDPGVLYEQYFGPGTRLTVT.

This clonotype appeared a few times. This CDR3 reads CASSKDFYGYTF. CDR3 bases: TGTGCCAGCAGTAAGGATTTCTATGGCTACACCTTC. The gene calls are TRBV25-1 and TRBJ1-2; D is undetermined. V was shortened by 5 bases and J by 4 bases, with 8 bases between the two germline ends. Germline V gives CDR1 MGHDK, CDR2 SYGVNS. CDR3 length: 12 residues.

V is TRBV6-5 and J is TRBJ2-5; possibly TRBD1 for D (6 bases). The V and J ends lost 0 bases and 4 bases respectively, with 9 bases between them. Germline CDR1 MNHEY, CDR2 SVGAGI. The CDR3 covers 14 residues. The CDR3 sequence: CASSYSQGPETQYF. CDR3 nucleotides: TGTGCCAGCAGTTACTCCCAGGGGCCAGAGACCCAGTACTTC.